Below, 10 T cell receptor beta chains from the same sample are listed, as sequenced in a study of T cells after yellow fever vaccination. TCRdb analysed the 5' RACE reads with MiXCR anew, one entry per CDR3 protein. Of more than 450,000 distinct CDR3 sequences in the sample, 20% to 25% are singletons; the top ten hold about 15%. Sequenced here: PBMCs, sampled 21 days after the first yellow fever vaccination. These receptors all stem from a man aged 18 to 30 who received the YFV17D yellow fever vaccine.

CDR3 sequence: CASTPIEAFF. CDR3 nucleotides: TGTGCCAGCACCCCGATTGAAGCTTTCTTT. The rearrangement uses TRBV6-6 and TRBJ1-1; D gene unclear. The V end was cut by 7 bases, the J end by 7 bases, with 7 bases between. The germline gives CDR1 MNHNY, CDR2 SVGAGI (reference sequence). CDR3 length: 10 residues.

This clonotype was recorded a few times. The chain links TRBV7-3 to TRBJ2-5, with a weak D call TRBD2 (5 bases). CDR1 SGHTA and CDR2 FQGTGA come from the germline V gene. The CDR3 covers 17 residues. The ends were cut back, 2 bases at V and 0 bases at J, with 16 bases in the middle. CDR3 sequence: CASSLAGRGANQETQYF. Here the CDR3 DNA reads TGTGCCAGCAGCTTAGCTGGCCGGGGTGCTAACCAAGAGACCCAGTACTTC.

The CDR3 DNA reads as TGTGCCAGCAGCTTAATGGTTGGCAGAGCTTCCTACGAGCAGTACTTC. Translation gives CASSLMVGRASYEQYF. The V call is TRBV5-4, the J call TRBJ2-7; no firm D call. Germline values: CDR1 SGHNT, CDR2 YYREEE (reference sequence). Trimming stripped 2 bases from V and 1 base from J, with 16 bases between. The CDR3 spans 16 residues.

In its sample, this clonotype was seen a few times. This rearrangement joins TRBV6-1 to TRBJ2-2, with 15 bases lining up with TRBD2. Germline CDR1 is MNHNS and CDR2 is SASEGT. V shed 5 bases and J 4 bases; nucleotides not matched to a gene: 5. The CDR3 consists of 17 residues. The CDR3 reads CASSTGTSGGFTGELFF. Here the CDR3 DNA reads TGTGCCAGCAGTACCGGGACTAGCGGGGGGTTCACCGGGGAGCTGTTTTTT.

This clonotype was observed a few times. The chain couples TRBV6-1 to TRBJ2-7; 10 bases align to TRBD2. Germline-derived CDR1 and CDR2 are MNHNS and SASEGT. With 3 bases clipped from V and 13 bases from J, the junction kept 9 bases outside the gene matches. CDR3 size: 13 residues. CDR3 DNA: TGTGCCAGCAGTGAGGTGACTAGCGGGTGGCTATACGTC. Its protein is CASSEVTSGWLYV.

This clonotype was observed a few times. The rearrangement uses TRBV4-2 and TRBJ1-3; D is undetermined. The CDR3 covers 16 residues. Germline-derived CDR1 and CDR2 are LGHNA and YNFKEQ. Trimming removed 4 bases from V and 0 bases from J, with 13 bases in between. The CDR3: CASSRLREDSGNTIYF. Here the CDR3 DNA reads TGTGCCAGCAGCCGCCTAAGAGAAGACTCTGGAAACACCATATATTTT.

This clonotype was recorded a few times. CDR3 sequence: CATSDGLWLGYTF. CDR3 coding DNA: TGTGCCACCAGTGATGGTCTGTGGCTTGGCTACACCTTC. The chain joins TRBV24-1 to TRBJ1-2; D is unclear. V was clipped by 3 bases and J by 7 bases, with 11 bases between them. This CDR3 comprises 13 residues. Germline CDR1 KGHDR, CDR2 SFDVKD.

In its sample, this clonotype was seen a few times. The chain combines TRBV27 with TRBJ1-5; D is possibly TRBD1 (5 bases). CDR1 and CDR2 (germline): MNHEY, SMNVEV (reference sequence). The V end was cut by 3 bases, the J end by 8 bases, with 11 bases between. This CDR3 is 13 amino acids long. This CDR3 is CASSFLSGEPQHF. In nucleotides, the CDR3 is TGTGCCAGCAGTTTTCTTTCGGGGGAGCCCCAGCATTTT.

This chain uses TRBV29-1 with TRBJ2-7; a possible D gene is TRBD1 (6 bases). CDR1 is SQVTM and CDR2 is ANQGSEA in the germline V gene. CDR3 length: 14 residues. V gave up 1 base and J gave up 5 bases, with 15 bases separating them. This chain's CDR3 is CSVEGIAGDNEQYF. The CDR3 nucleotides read TGCAGCGTTGAAGGGATCGCAGGGGACAACGAGCAGTACTTC.

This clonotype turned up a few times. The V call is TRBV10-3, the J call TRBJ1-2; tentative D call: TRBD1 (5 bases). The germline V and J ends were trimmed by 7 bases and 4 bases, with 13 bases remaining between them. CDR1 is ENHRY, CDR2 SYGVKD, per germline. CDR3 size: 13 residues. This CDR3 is CAITLDSSYGYTF. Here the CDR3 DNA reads TGTGCCATCACCCTCGACAGTTCCTATGGCTACACCTTC.